Listed below are T cell receptor beta chains from one sample, sequenced in a study of T cell repertoires in cytomegalovirus infection. TCRdb independently ran MiXCR on the reads; one entry per CDR3 protein. The table has about 180,000 distinct CDR3 sequences, approximately 18% seen once. The sequenced sample was CD8+ T cells from PBMCs. The receptors come from a human donor in good health (CMV status not recorded). Some clones in this sample may be carry-over from other donors' samples. CDR3s include the opening cysteine and the closing phenylalanine or tryptophan.

TRBV7-8 | CASSFQGGNGYTF
TRBV7-8 | CASSWGGLQGDEQFF
TRBV11-3 | CASSLDRLYLSDQTIEQYF
TRBV5-6 | CASSRDSNQPQHF
TRBV7-9 | CASRLSSGGHQETQYF
TRBV6-8 | CASSYSRNQPQHF
TRBV29-1 | CSVGPGSQFF
TRBV7-2 | CASSSMMEGPTF
TRBV6-2/TRBV6-3 | CASSLQGKRTEAFF
TRBV28 | CASSRGQGQPQHF
TRBV7-9 | CASSWTEENTEAFF
TRBV7-9 | CASSLAGQEANYGYTF
TRBV6-5 | CASTAIAGGTYEQYF
TRBV7-9 | CASTQTSRESYNEQFF
TRBV4-1 | CASNFSTGKYEQYF
TRBV6-5 | CASSYSDSSYEQYF
TRBV12-5 | CASDLDRVDETQYF
TRBV7-8 | CASSPAGLVYNEQFF
TRBV2 | CASNGPGQGTYEQYF
TRBV28 | CASRRGSGYTF
TRBV6-2/TRBV6-3 | CASSFGQGGVHEQFF
TRBV7-2 | CASSLFGTGAYEQYF
TRBV18 | CASSRTSGGEETQYF
TRBV20-1 | CSARARTGALMNTEAFF
TRBV7-9 | CASIGPRGETQYF
TRBV7-2 | CASSSKPGISNSPLHF
TRBV6-5 | CASSRDRVYTGELFF
TRBV7-9 | CASSPRDRGTYEQYF
TRBV10-3 | CAILTGNEQFF
TRBV7-9 | CASSLGGLAWNEQFF
TRBV4-1 | CASSPGAGSADTQYF
TRBV20-1 | CSARSRGLETQYF
TRBV24-1 | CATQSNTEAFF
TRBV12-3/TRBV12-4 | CASTPGSSYNEQFF
TRBV12-3/TRBV12-4 | CASSSPAAGRLETQYF
TRBV27 | CASSPSQGEAFYEQYF
TRBV7-2 | CASSLGAGTDTQYF
TRBV29-1 | CSAEGRYGYTF
TRBV7-2 | CASSSYLRGGPYNEKLFF
TRBV7-8 | CASSLVRANEQYF
TRBV7-2 | CASTPGTGDYEQYF
TRBV7-9 | CASSPRQGRSGNTIYF
TRBV6-2/TRBV6-3 | CASSYSPIPNTGELFF
TRBV28 | CASSLRFLSGTANSPLHF
TRBV25-1 | CASSVGNGYTF
TRBV6-2/TRBV6-3 | CASSYSIAGGPGEQFF